Shown below are 21 T cell receptor beta chains from a single sample sequenced in a study of identical twins. TCRdb redid the calling of the 5' RACE reads with MiXCR, one entry per CDR3 protein. The table shows about 240,000 distinct CDR3 sequences, with about 13% occurring only once. The same data also went into a second study, on yellow fever vaccine responses in identical twins.

Sequenced sample: memory (CD45RO+) T cells sorted from blood. All receptors derive from a woman aged 18-35 years in good health.

This clonotype was recorded at least ten times. This chain links TRBV7-8 with TRBJ2-7, with no clear D. CDR3 length equals 13 residues. With 1 base removed from V and 0 bases from J, the gap between germline ends came to 4 bases. Germline V gene sequence: CDR1 SGHVS, CDR2 FQNEAQ. CDR3 protein: CASSLGASYEQYF. The CDR3 nucleotides are TGTGCCAGCAGCTTAGGGGCCTCCTACGAGCAGTACTTC.

The chain uses TRBV4-2 and TRBJ2-1, with TRBD1 identical over 8 bases. The J segment lost 7 bases and the V segment lost 0 bases, leaving 11 bases of the junction unmatched. The CDR3 covers 17 residues. The germline V gene encodes CDR1 LGHNA and CDR2 YNFKEQ. The CDR3 protein is CASSQDAGRGRSNEQFF. In nucleotides, the CDR3 is TGTGCCAGCAGCCAAGATGCTGGCAGGGGGCGTTCAAATGAGCAGTTCTTC.

This clonotype was found many times. The chain combines TRBV5-1 with TRBJ2-1, with D possibly TRBD2 on 6 matching bases. Germline CDR1 and CDR2: SGHRS and YFSETQ. This CDR3 has 14 amino acids. V was clipped by 0 bases and J by 7 bases, with 11 bases between them. DNA of the CDR3: TGCGCCAGCAGCTTGGCATTAGGAGGGAATGAGCAGTTCTTC. Amino acids: CASSLALGGNEQFF.

The sample holds a few counts of this clonotype. V gene TRBV19 combines with J gene TRBJ1-5, with D perhaps matching TRBD1 (6 bases). V was clipped by 1 base and J by 2 bases, with 9 bases between them. CDR1 and CDR2 from the germline V gene are LNHDA and SQIVND (reference sequence). The CDR3 contains 15 residues. The CDR3 protein is CASSIASGGNQPQHF. CDR3 in DNA: TGTGCCAGTAGTATAGCGTCAGGGGGCAATCAGCCCCAGCATTTT.

The chain employs TRBV4-1 and TRBJ2-5, with 12 bases lining up with TRBD2. V was clipped by 2 bases and J by 5 bases; unmatched bases: 9. Looked up from germline, CDR1 is MGHRA and CDR2 is YSYEKL. CDR3 length: 17 residues. The CDR3 DNA reads as TGCGCCAGCAGCCAAAACACGGGACTAGCGGGTCTGGAGACCCAGTACTTC. Amino acids: CASSQNTGLAGLETQYF.

V and J are TRBV7-9 and TRBJ2-3; TRBD2 is a possible D gene (6 bases). Germline values: CDR1 SEHNR, CDR2 FQNEAQ (reference sequence). The CDR3 spans 16 residues. V shed 4 bases and J shed 0 bases, with 14 bases lying between them. CDR3 sequence: CASSWDSGRSTDTQYF. The CDR3 DNA reads as TGTGCCAGCAGCTGGGACTCTGGGCGGAGCACAGATACGCAGTATTTT.

This chain connects TRBV2 to TRBJ2-7; D is perhaps TRBD1 (6 bases). Per the germline V gene, CDR1 is SNHLY and CDR2 is FYNNEI. Trimming cost V 6 bases and J 0 bases, with 12 bases left between them. The CDR3 runs to 14 residues. CDR3 bases: TGTGCCAGCAGAGCAGGACAGTTCTCCTACGAGCAGTACTTC. Residues: CASRAGQFSYEQYF.

This chain joins TRBV24-1 and TRBJ2-1; 8 bases match TRBD1. The length of the CDR3 is 15 residues. J gave up 5 bases and V 3 bases, and 5 bases lay outside the gene matches. The germline gives CDR1 KGHDR, CDR2 SFDVKD. CDR3 residues: CATSDPGQADNEQFF. The CDR3 nucleotides read TGTGCCACCAGTGATCCGGGACAGGCCGACAATGAGCAGTTCTTC.

The chain couples TRBV7-2 to TRBJ2-5; a possible D gene is TRBD2 (6 bases). The CDR3 is made up of 15 amino acids. The germline CDR1 and CDR2 sequences are SGHTA and FQGNSA. V was cut by 0 bases and J by 4 bases, with 12 bases left in between. CDR3 in DNA: TGTGCCAGCAGCTTAGCGCCAACTAGCACAGAGACCCAGTACTTC. It specifies CASSLAPTSTETQYF.

The genes are TRBV29-1 and TRBJ1-1; D is unresolved. The CDR3 extends over 13 amino acids. Germline values: CDR1 SQVTM, CDR2 ANQGSEA. V was cut by 2 bases and J by 1 base, with 8 bases left in between. CDR3 nucleotides: TGCAGCGTTGAATGGTCTTCGAACACTGAAGCTTTCTTT. Its translation is CSVEWSSNTEAFF.

The J gene is TRBJ2-3, the V gene TRBV2; 9 nucleotides line up with TRBD1. The CDR3 consists of 14 residues. After removal of 6 bases from V and 4 bases from J, the junction contained 5 bases not matched to a gene. Germline V gene sequence: CDR1 SNHLY, CDR2 FYNNEI. The DNA for the CDR3 is TGTGCCAGCAGATCCACAGGGGGCTCAGATACGCAGTATTTT. Its protein is CASRSTGGSDTQYF.

This chain joins TRBV9 and TRBJ2-5; 7 nucleotides match TRBD1. CDR3 length: 16 amino acids. The junction had 7 bases not matched to a gene; V was cut back by 0 bases and J by 2 bases. Germline V gene sequence: CDR1 SGDLS, CDR2 YYNGEE. CDR3 nucleotides: TGTGCCAGCAGCGTAGGGCCCGGGACAGAGCAAGAGACCCAGTACTTC. Its protein product is CASSVGPGTEQETQYF.

This clonotype occurred many times. CDR3 DNA: TGTGCCAGCAGCCTACTTGATGTCTACAATGAGCAGTTCTTC. Protein: CASSLLDVYNEQFF. This sequence joins TRBV5-6 and TRBJ2-1; D is ambiguous. The germline gives CDR1 SGHDT, CDR2 YYEEEE. CDR3 length: 14 amino acids. V shed 4 bases and J shed 3 bases, with 11 bases lying between them.

There are many counts of this clonotype. The J gene is TRBJ1-1, the V gene TRBV27; 7 bases are a match to TRBD1. The V and J ends lost 3 bases and 5 bases, in that order; junction bases with no gene match: 15. CDR3 length: 17 amino acids. Germline V gene sequence: CDR1 MNHEY, CDR2 SMNVEV (reference sequence). The CDR3, as DNA: TGTGCCAGCAGTTTTTGGGGGGTGGGAGGGGGCACTACTGAAGCTTTCTTT. This sequence encodes CASSFWGVGGGTTEAFF.

The chain combines TRBV14 with TRBJ1-6; 7 bases line up with TRBD1. This CDR3 spans 13 amino acids. V trimming: 4 bases; J trimming: 8 bases; junction bases outside the gene matches: 2. The germline V gene encodes CDR1 SGHDN and CDR2 FVKESK. The CDR3 loop reads CASSPQGDSPLHF. In nucleotides, the CDR3 is TGTGCCAGCAGCCCGCAGGGGGATTCACCCCTCCACTTT.

This clonotype was observed many times. The genes are TRBV6-2 or TRBV6-3 and TRBJ2-1; no clear D gene. Trimming removed 4 bases from V and 0 bases from J, with 10 bases in between. Germline V lookup: CDR1 MNHEY, CDR2 SVGEGT. The CDR3 is made up of 15 amino acids. The CDR3 sequence is CASSWTPDSYNEQFF. The DNA of the CDR3 is TGTGCCAGCAGTTGGACGCCAGACTCCTACAATGAGCAGTTCTTC.

This clonotype was seen a handful of times. This CDR3 reads CASSVKNSPLHF. The CDR3 coding sequence is TGTGCCAGCAGTGTTAAGAATTCACCCCTCCACTTT. The V and J genes are TRBV12-3 or TRBV12-4 and TRBJ1-6; no definite D call. The CDR3 totals 12 residues. V lost 5 bases, J lost 7 bases, and 6 bases lay in between.

J is TRBJ2-1 and V is TRBV3-1; D gene unclear. V was shortened by 5 bases and J by 8 bases, with 7 bases between the two germline ends. In germline, CDR1 is LGHDT, CDR2 YNNKEL (reference sequence). The CDR3 has 11 residues. The CDR3: CASSIEDEQFF. In DNA, the CDR3 is TGTGCCAGCAGCATTGAGGATGAGCAGTTCTTC.

In this sample, this clonotype turned up a few times. V is TRBV5-1 and J is TRBJ2-2; 7 bases match TRBD1. V gave up 1 base and J gave up 7 bases; unmatched junction bases: 7. Germline V gene lookup returns CDR1 SGHRS and CDR2 YFSETQ. This CDR3 spans 15 amino acids. CDR3: CASSLLGGGNGELFF. Written as DNA, the CDR3 is TGCGCCAGCAGCTTGCTAGGGGGCGGAAACGGGGAGCTGTTTTTT.

The rearrangement joins TRBV3-1 to TRBJ1-2; D unclear. V was shortened by 1 base and J by 8 bases, with 5 bases between the two germline ends. Germline CDR1 is LGHDT and CDR2 is YNNKEL (reference sequence). CDR3 length: 11 amino acids. CDR3 coding DNA: TGTGCCAGCAGCCAAGGCTTCGGCTACACCTTC. It is translated as CASSQGFGYTF. The full variable domain, completed using reference TRBV3-1 and TRBJ1-2, is DTAVSQTPKYLVTQMGNDKSIKCEQNLGHDTMYWYKQDSKKFLKIMFSYNNKELIINETVPNRFSPKSPDKAHLNLHINSLELGDSAVYFCASSQGFGYTFGSGTRLTVV.

CDR3 amino acids: CASISVGESTDTQYF. DNA of the CDR3: TGTGCCAGCATTTCTGTTGGAGAGAGCACAGATACGCAGTATTTT. V usage is TRBV2 and J usage is TRBJ2-3; D unresolved. V was trimmed by 7 bases and J by 0 bases, leaving 14 bases between them. Per the germline V gene, CDR1 is SNHLY and CDR2 is FYNNEI. The CDR3 loop spans 15 amino acids.